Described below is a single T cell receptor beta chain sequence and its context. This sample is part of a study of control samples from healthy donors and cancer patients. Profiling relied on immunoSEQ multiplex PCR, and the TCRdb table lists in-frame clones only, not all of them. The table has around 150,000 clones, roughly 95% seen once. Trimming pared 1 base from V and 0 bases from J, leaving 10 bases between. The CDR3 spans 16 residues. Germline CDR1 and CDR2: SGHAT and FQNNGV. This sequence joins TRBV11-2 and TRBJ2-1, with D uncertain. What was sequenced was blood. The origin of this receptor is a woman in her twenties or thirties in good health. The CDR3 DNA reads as TGTGCCAGCAGCTTAGTTACAAGGAGCTCCTACAATGAGCAGTTCTTC. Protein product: CASSLVTRSSYNEQFF.